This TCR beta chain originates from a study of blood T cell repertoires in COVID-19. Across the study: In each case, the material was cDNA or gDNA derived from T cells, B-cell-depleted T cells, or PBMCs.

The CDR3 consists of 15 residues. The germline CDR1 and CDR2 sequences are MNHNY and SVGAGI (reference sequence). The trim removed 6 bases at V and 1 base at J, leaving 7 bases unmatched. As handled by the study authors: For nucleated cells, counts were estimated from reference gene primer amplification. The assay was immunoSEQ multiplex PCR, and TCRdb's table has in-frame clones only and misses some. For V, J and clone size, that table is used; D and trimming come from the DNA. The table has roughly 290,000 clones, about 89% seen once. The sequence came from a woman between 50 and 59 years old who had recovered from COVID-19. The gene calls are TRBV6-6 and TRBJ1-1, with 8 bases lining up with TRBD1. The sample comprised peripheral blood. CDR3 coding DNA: TGTGCCAGCAGCCCGAGGACAGGGACGAACACTGAAGCTTTCTTT. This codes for CASSPRTGTNTEAFF.